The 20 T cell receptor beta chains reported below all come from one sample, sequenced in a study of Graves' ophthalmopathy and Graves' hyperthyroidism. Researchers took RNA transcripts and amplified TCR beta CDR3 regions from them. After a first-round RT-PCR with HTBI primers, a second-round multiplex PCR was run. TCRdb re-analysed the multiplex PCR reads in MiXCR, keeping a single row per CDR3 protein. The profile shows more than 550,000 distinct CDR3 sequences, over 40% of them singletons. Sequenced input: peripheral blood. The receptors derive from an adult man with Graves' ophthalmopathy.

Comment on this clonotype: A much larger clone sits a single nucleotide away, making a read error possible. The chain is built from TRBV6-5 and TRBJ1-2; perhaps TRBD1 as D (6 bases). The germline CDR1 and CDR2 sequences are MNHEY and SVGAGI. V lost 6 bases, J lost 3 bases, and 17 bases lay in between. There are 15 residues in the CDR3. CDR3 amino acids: CASSLLGQTDYGYTF. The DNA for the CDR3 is TGTGCCAGCAGCCTCCTCGGACAGACGGACTATGGCTACACCTTC.

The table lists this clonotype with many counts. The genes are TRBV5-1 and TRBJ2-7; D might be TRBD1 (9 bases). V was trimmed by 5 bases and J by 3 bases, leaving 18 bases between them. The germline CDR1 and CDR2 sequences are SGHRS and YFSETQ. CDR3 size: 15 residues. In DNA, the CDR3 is TGCGCCAGCAGTAGCGGGACAGGGATGTTCTACGAGCAGTACTTC. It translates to CASSSGTGMFYEQYF.

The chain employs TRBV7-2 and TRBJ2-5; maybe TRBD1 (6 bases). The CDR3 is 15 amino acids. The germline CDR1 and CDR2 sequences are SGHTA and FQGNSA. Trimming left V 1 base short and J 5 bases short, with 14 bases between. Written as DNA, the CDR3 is TGTGCCAGCAGCTTAGGGGGACAAGGAGCGGAGACCCAGTACTTC. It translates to CASSLGGQGAETQYF.

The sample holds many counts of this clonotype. The CDR3 sequence is CASRPDGSGNTIYF. CDR3 sequence (DNA): TGTGCCAGCAGGCCGGACGGATCAGGAAACACCATATATTTT. This sequence joins TRBV12-3 or TRBV12-4 and TRBJ1-3; D is undetermined. This CDR3 spans 14 amino acids. V lost 6 bases and J 4 bases, leaving 13 bases between the germline ends.

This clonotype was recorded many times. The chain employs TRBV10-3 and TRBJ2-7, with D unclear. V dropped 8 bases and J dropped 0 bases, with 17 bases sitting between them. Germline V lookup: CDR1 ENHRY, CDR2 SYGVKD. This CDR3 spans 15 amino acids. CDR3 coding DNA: TGTGCCATCCGTCCCGTCTTAGGGATCTCCTACGAGCAGTACTTC. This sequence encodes CAIRPVLGISYEQYF.

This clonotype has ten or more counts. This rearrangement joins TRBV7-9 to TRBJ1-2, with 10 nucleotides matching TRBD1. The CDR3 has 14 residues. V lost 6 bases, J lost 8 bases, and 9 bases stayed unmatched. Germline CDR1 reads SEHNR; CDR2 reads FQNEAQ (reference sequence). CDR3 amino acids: CASRPGQGVDGYTF. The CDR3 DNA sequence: TGTGCCAGCAGACCCGGACAGGGGGTGGACGGCTACACCTTC.

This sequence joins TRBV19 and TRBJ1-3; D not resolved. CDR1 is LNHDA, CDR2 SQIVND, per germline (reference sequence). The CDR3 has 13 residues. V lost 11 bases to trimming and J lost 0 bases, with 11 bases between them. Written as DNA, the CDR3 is TGTGCCTGGAGTGGTCTCTCTGGAAACACCATATATTTT. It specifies CAWSGLSGNTIYF.

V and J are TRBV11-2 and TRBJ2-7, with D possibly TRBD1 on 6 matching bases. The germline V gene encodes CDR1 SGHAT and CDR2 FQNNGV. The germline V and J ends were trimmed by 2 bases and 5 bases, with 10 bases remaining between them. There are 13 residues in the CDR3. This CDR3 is CASSLRGTDEQYF. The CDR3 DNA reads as TGTGCCAGCAGCTTAAGGGGGACCGACGAGCAGTACTTC.

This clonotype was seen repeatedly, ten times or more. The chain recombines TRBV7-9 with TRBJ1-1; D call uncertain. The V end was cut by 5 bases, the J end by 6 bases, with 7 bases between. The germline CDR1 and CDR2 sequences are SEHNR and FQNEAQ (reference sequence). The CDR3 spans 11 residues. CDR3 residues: CASSPRAEAFF. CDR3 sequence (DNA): TGTGCCAGCAGCCCTCGAGCTGAAGCTTTCTTT.

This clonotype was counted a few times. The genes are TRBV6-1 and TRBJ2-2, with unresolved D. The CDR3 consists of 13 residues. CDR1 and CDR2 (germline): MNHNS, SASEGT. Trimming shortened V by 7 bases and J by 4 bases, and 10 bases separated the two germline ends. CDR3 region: CASTPKGTGELFF. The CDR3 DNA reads TGTGCCAGCACACCGAAGGGCACCGGGGAGCTGTTTTTT.

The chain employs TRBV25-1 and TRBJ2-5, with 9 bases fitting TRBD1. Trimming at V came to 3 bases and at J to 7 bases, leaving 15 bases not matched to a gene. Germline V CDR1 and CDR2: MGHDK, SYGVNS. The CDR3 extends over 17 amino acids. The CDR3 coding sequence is TGTGCCAGCAGTGAGACAGGGGGACCCCGGGCGCAACGGACCCAGTACTTC. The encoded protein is CASSETGGPRAQRTQYF.

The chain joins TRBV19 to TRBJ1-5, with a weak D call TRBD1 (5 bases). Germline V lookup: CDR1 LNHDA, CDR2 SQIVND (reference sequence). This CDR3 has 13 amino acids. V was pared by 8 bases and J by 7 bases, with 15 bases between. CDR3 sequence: CASGTWGGQPQHF. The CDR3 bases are TGTGCCAGTGGAACATGGGGCGGCCAGCCCCAGCATTTT.

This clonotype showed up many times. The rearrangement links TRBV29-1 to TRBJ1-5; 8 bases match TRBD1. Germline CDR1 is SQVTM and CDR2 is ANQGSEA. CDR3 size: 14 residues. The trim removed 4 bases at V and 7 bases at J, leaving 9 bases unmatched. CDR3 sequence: CSVGSGGADQPQHF. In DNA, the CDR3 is TGCAGCGTTGGGTCAGGGGGCGCGGACCAGCCCCAGCATTTT.

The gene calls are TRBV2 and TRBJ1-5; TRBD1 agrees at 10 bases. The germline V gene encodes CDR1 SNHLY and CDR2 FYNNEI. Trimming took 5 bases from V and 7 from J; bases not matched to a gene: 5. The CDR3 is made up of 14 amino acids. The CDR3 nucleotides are TGTGCCAGCAGTTCCCGGGACAGGGGACAGCCCCAGCATTTT. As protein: CASSSRDRGQPQHF.

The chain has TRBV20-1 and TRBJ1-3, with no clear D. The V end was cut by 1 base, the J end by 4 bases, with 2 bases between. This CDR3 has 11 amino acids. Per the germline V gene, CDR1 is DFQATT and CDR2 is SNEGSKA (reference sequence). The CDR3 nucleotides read TGCAGTGCTAGAGGGGGAAACACCATATATTTT. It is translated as CSARGGNTIYF.

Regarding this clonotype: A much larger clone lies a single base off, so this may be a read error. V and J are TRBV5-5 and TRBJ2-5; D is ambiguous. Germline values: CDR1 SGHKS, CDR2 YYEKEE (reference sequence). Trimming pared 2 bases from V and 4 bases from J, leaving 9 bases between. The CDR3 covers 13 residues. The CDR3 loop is CASSFFATETQYF. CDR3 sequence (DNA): TGTGCCAGCAGCTTCTTTGCGACAGAGACCCAGTACTTC.

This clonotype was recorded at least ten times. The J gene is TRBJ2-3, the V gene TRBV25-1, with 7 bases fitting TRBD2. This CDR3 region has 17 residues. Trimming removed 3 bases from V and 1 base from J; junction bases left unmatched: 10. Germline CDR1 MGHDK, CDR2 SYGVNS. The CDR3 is CASSESSSGAGTDTQYF. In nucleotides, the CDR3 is TGTGCCAGCAGTGAGTCTTCTAGCGGAGCGGGCACAGATACGCAGTATTTT. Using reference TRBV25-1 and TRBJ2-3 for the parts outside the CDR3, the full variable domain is EADIYQTPRYLVIGTGKKITLECSQTMGHDKMYWYQQDPGMELHLIHYSYGVNSTEKGDLSSESTVSRIRTEHFPLTLESARPSHTSQYLCASSESSSGAGTDTQYFGPGTRLTVL.

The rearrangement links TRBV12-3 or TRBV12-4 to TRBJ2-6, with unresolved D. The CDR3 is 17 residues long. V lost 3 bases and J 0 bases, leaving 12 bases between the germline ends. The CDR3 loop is CASSLFSPSSGANVLTF. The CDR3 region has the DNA TGTGCCAGCAGTTTGTTCAGCCCGAGCTCTGGGGCCAACGTCCTGACTTTC.

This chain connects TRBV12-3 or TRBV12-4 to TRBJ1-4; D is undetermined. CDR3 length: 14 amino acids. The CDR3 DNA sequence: TGTGCTAGTGGCCAATTTACAACTAATGAAAAACTGTTTTTT. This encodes CASGQFTTNEKLFF.

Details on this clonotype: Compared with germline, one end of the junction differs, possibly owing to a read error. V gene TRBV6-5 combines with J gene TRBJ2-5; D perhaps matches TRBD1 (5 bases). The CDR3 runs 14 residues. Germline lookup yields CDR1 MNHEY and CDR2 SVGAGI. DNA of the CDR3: TGTGCCATCAGTGAGGCGGAAGGGGCCGGGACCCAGTACTTC. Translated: CAISEAEGAGTQYF.